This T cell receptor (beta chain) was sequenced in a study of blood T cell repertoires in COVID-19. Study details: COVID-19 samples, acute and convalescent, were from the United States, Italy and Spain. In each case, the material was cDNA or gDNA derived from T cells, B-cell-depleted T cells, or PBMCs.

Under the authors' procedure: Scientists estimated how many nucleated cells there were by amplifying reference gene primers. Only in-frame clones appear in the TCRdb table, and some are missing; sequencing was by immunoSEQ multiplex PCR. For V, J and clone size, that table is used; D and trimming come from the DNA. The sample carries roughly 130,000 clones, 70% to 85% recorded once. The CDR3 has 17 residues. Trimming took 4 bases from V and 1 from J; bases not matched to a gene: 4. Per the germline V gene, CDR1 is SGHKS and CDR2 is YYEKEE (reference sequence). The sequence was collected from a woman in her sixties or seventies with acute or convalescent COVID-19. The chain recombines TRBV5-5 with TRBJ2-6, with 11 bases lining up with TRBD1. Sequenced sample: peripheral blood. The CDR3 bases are TGTGCCAGCAGCCGCGGGACAGGGGGTTCTGGGGCCAACGTCCTGACTTTC. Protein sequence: CASSRGTGGSGANVLTF.